This is a list of T cell receptor beta chains from one sample in a study of T-cell memory formation after mild COVID-19. MiXCR, run by TCRdb on the 5' RACE reads, gives a single entry per CDR3 protein. Of 470,000 or so distinct CDR3 sequences in the sample, around 27% are singletons; the top ten hold around 13%. The source material was PBMCs or a T cell subset sorted from them (not recorded which). Receptors originate from an adult woman who had mild COVID-19 (a few samples of this study predate the infection). Cell type and time point are not known. Both conserved end residues are part of each CDR3. A D gene is named only where the DNA matches it firmly. Rows may omit the clone size; those that give it use once, few, many or a size class.

J gene: TRBJ1-4; V gene: TRBV7-2; clone size: few; D gene: TRBD1; CDR3 length: 14; CDR3 protein: CASSLDRGAEKLFF; CDR3 DNA: TGTGCCAGCAGCTTGGACAGGGGGGCTGAAAAACTGTTTTTT
J gene: TRBJ2-3; V gene: TRBV7-2; clone size: few; D gene: NA; CDR3 length: 15; CDR3 protein: CASSLGGVSTDTQYF; CDR3 DNA: TGTGCCAGCAGCTTAGGTGGGGTTAGCACAGATACGCAGTATTTT
J gene: TRBJ2-3; V gene: TRBV7-9; clone size: NA; D gene: TRBD1; CDR3 length: 15; CDR3 protein: CASSPGQGITDTQYF; CDR3 DNA: TGTGCCAGCAGCCCGGGACAGGGTATTACAGATACGCAGTATTTT
J gene: TRBJ2-7; V gene: TRBV19; clone size: NA; D gene: TRBD1; CDR3 length: 16; CDR3 protein: CASSPDAGGAAYEQYF; CDR3 DNA: TGTGCCAGTAGCCCCGACGCAGGGGGCGCAGCCTACGAGCAGTACTTC
J gene: TRBJ2-7; V gene: TRBV10-2; clone size: few; D gene: TRBD2; CDR3 length: 14; CDR3 protein: CASSLTSGGSEQYF; CDR3 DNA: TGCGCCAGCAGCCTGACTAGCGGGGGCAGCGAGCAGTACTTC
J gene: TRBJ2-7; V gene: TRBV3-1; clone size: few; D gene: NA; CDR3 length: 14; CDR3 protein: CASSPGGGKNEQYF; CDR3 DNA: TGTGCCAGCAGCCCCGGCGGCGGGAAGAATGAGCAGTACTTC
J gene: TRBJ2-7; V gene: TRBV29-1; clone size: NA; D gene: NA; CDR3 length: 14; CDR3 protein: CSVEGTGVSSEQYF; CDR3 DNA: TGCAGCGTTGAAGGGACGGGAGTGTCCAGCGAGCAGTACTTC
J gene: TRBJ1-1; V gene: TRBV7-3; clone size: NA; D gene: TRBD1; CDR3 length: 16; CDR3 protein: CASSLMPVAGGTEAFF; CDR3 DNA: TGTGCCAGCAGCTTAATGCCCGTGGCAGGGGGCACTGAAGCTTTCTTT
J gene: TRBJ1-1; V gene: TRBV23-1; clone size: NA; D gene: NA; CDR3 length: 13; CDR3 protein: CASQGRGNTEAFF; CDR3 DNA: TGCGCCAGCCAGGGGCGCGGTAACACTGAAGCTTTCTTT
J gene: TRBJ1-2; V gene: TRBV6-1; clone size: NA; D gene: NA; CDR3 length: 11; CDR3 protein: CASIDGYGYTF; CDR3 DNA: TGTGCCAGCATAGACGGCTATGGCTACACCTTC
J gene: TRBJ2-2; V gene: TRBV7-9; clone size: NA; D gene: NA; CDR3 length: 16; CDR3 protein: CASSFRQDLNTGELFF; CDR3 DNA: TGTGCCAGCAGCTTCCGACAGGACCTGAACACCGGGGAGCTGTTTTTT
J gene: TRBJ1-5; V gene: TRBV20-1; clone size: few; D gene: TRBD1; CDR3 length: 14; CDR3 protein: CSARRTGGNQPQHF; CDR3 DNA: TGCAGTGCAAGAAGGACAGGGGGGAATCAGCCCCAGCATTTT
J gene: TRBJ2-4; V gene: TRBV4-3; clone size: NA; D gene: TRBD2; CDR3 length: 23; CDR3 protein: CASTRAVDRGTSGSSKAKNIQYF; CDR3 DNA: TGCGCCAGCACCCGAGCGGTGGACAGGGGCACTAGCGGGAGTTCCAAGGCCAAAAACATTCAGTACTTC
J gene: TRBJ1-6; V gene: TRBV7-8; clone size: few; D gene: TRBD1; CDR3 length: 15; CDR3 protein: CASRPGGSYNSPLHF; CDR3 DNA: TGTGCCAGCAGGCCAGGGGGCTCCTATAATTCACCCCTCCACTTT
J gene: TRBJ2-3; V gene: TRBV24-1; clone size: NA; D gene: NA; CDR3 length: 14; CDR3 protein: CATSTGQGTDTQYF; CDR3 DNA: TGTGCCACCTCGACAGGTCAGGGCACAGATACGCAGTATTTT
J gene: TRBJ1-2; V gene: TRBV7-9; clone size: NA; D gene: NA; CDR3 length: 12; CDR3 protein: CALMGGPYGYTF; CDR3 DNA: TGTGCCCTCATGGGGGGTCCCTATGGCTACACCTTC
J gene: TRBJ2-1; V gene: TRBV7-8; clone size: NA; D gene: TRBD2; CDR3 length: 15; CDR3 protein: CASSQPGLGYNEQFF; CDR3 DNA: TGTGCCAGCAGCCAGCCGGGACTAGGATACAATGAGCAGTTCTTC
J gene: TRBJ2-2; V gene: TRBV3-1; clone size: NA; D gene: TRBD1; CDR3 length: 16; CDR3 protein: CASSQVRTGGTGELFF; CDR3 DNA: TGTGCCAGCAGCCAAGTGAGGACAGGGGGCACCGGGGAGCTGTTTTTT
J gene: TRBJ2-7; V gene: TRBV29-1; clone size: NA; D gene: NA; CDR3 length: 12; CDR3 protein: CSVVESGYEQYF; CDR3 DNA: TGCAGCGTTGTTGAGAGCGGCTACGAGCAGTACTTC
J gene: TRBJ2-3; V gene: TRBV20-1; clone size: many; D gene: TRBD2; CDR3 length: 15; CDR3 protein: CSASPGTSSADTQYF; CDR3 DNA: TGCAGTGCTAGCCCCGGGACTAGCTCGGCAGATACGCAGTATTTT
J gene: TRBJ2-2; V gene: TRBV4-1; clone size: NA; D gene: TRBD2; CDR3 length: 18; CDR3 protein: CASSQVLAGVHRTGELFF; CDR3 DNA: TGCGCCAGCAGCCAAGTGCTAGCGGGGGTTCACCGCACCGGGGAGCTGTTTTTT
J gene: TRBJ2-7; V gene: TRBV28; clone size: NA; D gene: TRBD2; CDR3 length: 16; CDR3 protein: CASSSETSGRTYEQYF; CDR3 DNA: TGTGCCAGCAGTTCGGAGACTAGCGGGAGGACCTACGAGCAGTACTTC
J gene: TRBJ2-7; V gene: TRBV14; clone size: NA; D gene: NA; CDR3 length: 13; CDR3 protein: CASSQVRNYEQYF; CDR3 DNA: TGTGCCAGCAGCCAAGTCAGAAACTACGAGCAGTACTTC
J gene: TRBJ2-1; V gene: TRBV5-4; clone size: once; D gene: TRBD2; CDR3 length: 18; CDR3 protein: CASSGVGSGGTGYNEQFF; CDR3 DNA: TGTGCCAGCAGCGGTGTTGGTAGCGGGGGGACTGGGTACAATGAGCAGTTCTTC
J gene: TRBJ2-5; V gene: TRBV9; clone size: few; D gene: NA; CDR3 length: 16; CDR3 protein: CASSRGDRGEKETQYF; CDR3 DNA: TGTGCCAGCAGCCGCGGGGACCGAGGAGAGAAAGAGACCCAGTACTTC
J gene: TRBJ1-1; V gene: TRBV13; clone size: NA; D gene: NA; CDR3 length: 17; CDR3 protein: CASSFGIPSILNTEAFF; CDR3 DNA: TGTGCCAGCAGCTTTGGGATCCCGTCCATTCTGAACACTGAAGCTTTCTTT
J gene: TRBJ2-1; V gene: TRBV2; clone size: NA; D gene: NA; CDR3 length: 13; CDR3 protein: CASSELQGNEQFF; CDR3 DNA: TGTGCCAGCAGTGAACTACAGGGCAATGAGCAGTTCTTC
J gene: TRBJ2-5; V gene: TRBV20-1; clone size: few; D gene: NA; CDR3 length: 13; CDR3 protein: CSASLGDQETQYF; CDR3 DNA: TGCAGTGCTAGTTTAGGGGATCAAGAGACCCAGTACTTC
J gene: TRBJ2-3; V gene: TRBV29-1; clone size: NA; D gene: TRBD2; CDR3 length: 15; CDR3 protein: CSVVPSGGRTDTQYF; CDR3 DNA: TGCAGCGTTGTTCCTAGCGGGGGGAGGACAGATACGCAGTATTTT
J gene: TRBJ1-4; V gene: TRBV7-9; clone size: NA; D gene: NA; CDR3 length: 12; CDR3 protein: CASSSLDAKLFF; CDR3 DNA: TGTGCCAGCAGCTCCCTAGATGCAAAACTGTTTTTT
J gene: TRBJ2-1; V gene: TRBV5-1; clone size: NA; D gene: TRBD2; CDR3 length: 17; CDR3 protein: CASSLSSRGESYNEQFF; CDR3 DNA: TGCGCCAGCAGCTTGAGCAGTCGGGGGGAGTCCTACAATGAGCAGTTCTTC
J gene: TRBJ2-5; V gene: TRBV5-1; clone size: many; D gene: TRBD1; CDR3 length: 15; CDR3 protein: CASSLAPDRGETQYF; CDR3 DNA: TGCGCCAGCAGCTTGGCGCCCGACAGGGGGGAGACCCAGTACTTC
J gene: TRBJ2-1; V gene: TRBV6-2/TRBV6-3; clone size: few; D gene: TRBD2; CDR3 length: 15; CDR3 protein: CASTFSGRIYNEQFF; CDR3 DNA: TGTGCCAGCACCTTTAGCGGGAGGATTTACAATGAGCAGTTCTTC
J gene: TRBJ2-1; V gene: TRBV3-1; clone size: few; D gene: TRBD2; CDR3 length: 17; CDR3 protein: CASSLFIRGGRDNEQFF; CDR3 DNA: TGTGCCAGCAGCCTTTTCATACGGGGGGGCCGAGACAATGAGCAGTTCTTC